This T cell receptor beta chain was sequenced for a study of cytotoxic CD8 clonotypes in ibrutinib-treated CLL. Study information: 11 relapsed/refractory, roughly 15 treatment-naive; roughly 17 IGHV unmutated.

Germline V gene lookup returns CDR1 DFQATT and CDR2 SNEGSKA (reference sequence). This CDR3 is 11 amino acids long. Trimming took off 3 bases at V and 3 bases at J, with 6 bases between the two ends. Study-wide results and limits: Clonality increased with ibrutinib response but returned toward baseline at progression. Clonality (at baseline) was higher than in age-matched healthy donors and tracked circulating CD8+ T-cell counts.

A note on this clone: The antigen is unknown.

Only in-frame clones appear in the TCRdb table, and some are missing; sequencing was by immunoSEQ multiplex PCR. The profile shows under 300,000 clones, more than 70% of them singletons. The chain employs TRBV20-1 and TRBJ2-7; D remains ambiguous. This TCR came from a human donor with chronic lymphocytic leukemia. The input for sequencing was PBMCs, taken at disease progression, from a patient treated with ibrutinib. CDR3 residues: CSASTFYEQYF. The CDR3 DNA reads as TGCAGTGCTAGTACCTTCTACGAGCAGTACTTC.